Presented here are 27 T cell receptor beta chains from one specimen sequenced in a study of blood T cell repertoires in COVID-19. Assay used: immunoSEQ multiplex PCR; TCRdb lists only in-frame clones, some missing. The sample consists of 280,000 or so clones, 85% of them appearing once. The sequencing input was PBMCs or T cells enriched from blood (not recorded which). Receptors originate from a woman aged 45-65 years who had recovered from COVID-19.

The CDR3 sequence: CASSYGTGYSNQPQHF. The CDR3 DNA reads TGTGCCAGCAGTTACGGGACAGGGTATAGCAATCAGCCCCAGCATTTT. The chain carries TRBV6-5 and TRBJ1-5, with 9 bases that match TRBD1. Germline V gene data show CDR1 as MNHEY and CDR2 as SVGAGI. The CDR3 sequence is 16 residues long. The V and J ends lost 2 bases and 0 bases, in that order; junction bases with no gene match: 2.

J is TRBJ2-7 and V is TRBV7-9; a weak D match, TRBD1 (5 bases). The germline V gene has CDR1 SEHNR and CDR2 FQNEAQ (reference sequence). CDR3 length: 13 amino acids. V was pared by 7 bases and J by 4 bases, with 14 bases between. CDR3 in amino acids: CASMTQGRYEQYF. The DNA for the CDR3 is TGTGCCAGCATGACCCAGGGTCGATACGAGCAGTACTTC.

In its sample, this clone was seen once. The genes are TRBV20-1 and TRBJ1-1; D remains unclear. The CDR3 runs to 11 residues. Trimming took off 6 bases at V and 10 bases at J, with 15 bases between the two ends. Germline V lookup: CDR1 DFQATT, CDR2 SNEGSKA (reference sequence). The CDR3 loop reads CSAAPVSGAFF. The CDR3 DNA is TGCAGTGCCGCCCCCGTCAGTGGAGCTTTCTTT.

The chain joins TRBV5-4 to TRBJ1-6; D gene unclear. This CDR3 spans 13 amino acids. Germline V gene sequence: CDR1 SGHNT, CDR2 YYREEE (reference sequence). V lost 0 bases, J lost 11 bases, and 9 bases lay in between. This CDR3 is CASSLASITPLHF. As DNA, the CDR3 is TGTGCCAGCAGCTTGGCCAGTATCACACCCCTCCACTTT.

The chain carries TRBV3-1 (or the pseudogene TRBV3-2) and TRBJ2-3; no firm D call. This CDR3 has 13 amino acids. The germline V gene has CDR1 LGHDT and CDR2 YNNKEL (reference sequence). DNA for the CDR3: TGTGCTTCAGGCATGTCCCACACAGATACGCAGTATTTT. Amino acids: CASGMSHTDTQYF.

The sample holds a few counts of this clone. This chain joins TRBV18 and TRBJ1-1; perhaps TRBD1 as D (5 bases). In germline, CDR1 is KGHSH, CDR2 LQKENI. The CDR3 spans 15 residues. V dropped 3 bases and J dropped 1 base, with 12 bases sitting between them. The CDR3 reads CASSPSLGGNTEAFF. The CDR3 nucleotides are TGTGCCAGCTCACCTTCTTTGGGGGGGAACACTGAAGCTTTCTTT.

The gene calls are TRBV4-2 and TRBJ2-1; 9 bases align to TRBD2. Losses at the gene ends were 4 bases for V and 0 bases for J; bases not matched to a gene: 19. The V gene's germline CDR1 is LGHNA and CDR2 YNFKEQ. CDR3 length equals 21 residues. DNA of the CDR3: TGTGCCAGCAGCCCAACCAGCGGGGGGACCCACTCCCATAGCTCCTACAATGAGCAGTTCTTC. Its protein product is CASSPTSGGTHSHSSYNEQFF.

The rearrangement uses TRBV4-3 and TRBJ2-7; no reliable D call. Germline assignment: CDR1 LGHNA and CDR2 YSLEER. CDR3 length equals 14 residues. V lost 1 base to trimming and J lost 4 bases, with 11 bases between them. CDR3 protein: CASSQVPSSYEQYF. The CDR3 DNA reads TGCGCCAGCAGCCAAGTTCCTAGTTCGTACGAGCAGTACTTC.

The chain employs TRBV28 and TRBJ1-2; weak D call: TRBD1 (6 bases). The CDR3 covers 15 residues. Germline V CDR1 and CDR2: MDHEN, SYDVKM. The V and J ends lost 5 bases and 0 bases respectively, with 13 bases between them. CDR3 region: CASSRPGQTNYGYTF. CDR3 sequence (DNA): TGTGCCAGCAGTCGACCGGGACAAACTAACTATGGCTACACCTTC.

The rearrangement uses TRBV11-2 and TRBJ1-6; D remains ambiguous. The germline V and J ends were trimmed by 2 bases and 9 bases, with 14 bases remaining between them. CDR1 and CDR2 from the germline V gene are SGHAT and FQNNGV. The CDR3 has 15 residues. The CDR3 here is CASSLNLERASPLHF. The CDR3 DNA reads TGTGCCAGCAGCTTAAATCTGGAGAGGGCTTCACCCCTCCACTTT.

V is TRBV6-5 and J is TRBJ2-1; TRBD1 matches 10 bases. The CDR3 runs 15 residues. V dropped 4 bases and J dropped 4; count of bases not matched to a gene: 4. The V gene's germline CDR1 is MNHEY and CDR2 SVGAGI. The CDR3 is CASSLTGGRYNEQFF. In DNA form, the CDR3 reads TGTGCCAGCAGTTTGACAGGGGGCAGGTACAATGAGCAGTTCTTC.

The CDR3 protein is CASSLSPGSYNSPLHF. As DNA, the CDR3 is TGCGCCAGCAGCTTGAGTCCGGGCTCCTATAATTCACCCCTCCACTTT. The chain has TRBV5-1 and TRBJ1-6, with no clear D. Germline CDR1 reads SGHRS; CDR2 reads YFSETQ. The CDR3 contains 16 residues. The V end lost 1 base, the J end lost 0 bases, and 8 bases lay between the germline ends.

The rearrangement uses TRBV18 and TRBJ2-1; possible D gene TRBD1, 6 bases. V dropped 3 bases and J dropped 5 bases, with 14 bases sitting between them. This CDR3 region has 15 residues. In germline, CDR1 is KGHSH, CDR2 LQKENI. DNA for the CDR3: TGTGCCAGCTCACCTCCCGGGACACGGAACAATGAGCAGTTCTTC. As protein: CASSPPGTRNNEQFF.

V and J are TRBV15 and TRBJ2-1, with D possibly matching TRBD2 (6 bases). V dropped 0 bases and J dropped 10 bases, with 19 bases sitting between them. There are 16 residues in the CDR3. Germline V CDR1 and CDR2: LNHNV, YYDKDF (reference sequence). The CDR3 sequence: CATSRDPGLLDGEQFF. In nucleotides, the CDR3 is TGTGCCACCAGCAGAGATCCGGGACTCCTCGACGGAGAGCAGTTCTTC.

This clone was counted only a few times. This rearrangement joins TRBV4-1 to TRBJ1-5, with 9 bases fitting TRBD1. This CDR3 is built from 15 residues. V was pared by 3 bases and J by 7 bases, with 7 bases of the junction left unmatched. The germline V gene encodes CDR1 MGHRA and CDR2 YSYEKL. The CDR3 DNA reads TGCGCCAGCAGCCACCAGGACAGGGGAGGGCAGCCCCAGCATTTT. Amino acids: CASSHQDRGGQPQHF.

V and J are TRBV2 and TRBJ1-4, with 7 bases fitting TRBD1. Germline CDR1 is SNHLY and CDR2 is FYNNEI. V trimming: 3 bases; J trimming: 6 bases; junction bases outside the gene matches: 7. The CDR3 loop spans 15 amino acids. The CDR3 DNA follows: TGTGCCAGCAGTGAGGCCGGGACAGCTGATGAAAAACTGTTTTTT. This encodes CASSEAGTADEKLFF.

This clone was recorded a few times. The V call is TRBV28, the J call TRBJ1-1; no clear D gene. The CDR3 runs 15 residues. CDR1 MDHEN and CDR2 SYDVKM come from the germline V gene. V was cut by 1 base and J by 0 bases, with 9 bases left in between. CDR3 DNA: TGTGCCAGCAGTTTATTGTACACCGTGAACACTGAAGCTTTCTTT. It codes for CASSLLYTVNTEAFF.

This clone showed up just once. The J gene is TRBJ2-5, the V gene TRBV6-5, with 9 bases fitting TRBD2. The CDR3 has 15 amino acids. Per germline, CDR1 MNHEY and CDR2 SVGAGI. Unmatched junction bases numbered 11, after V lost 10 bases and J lost 2 bases. The CDR3 protein is CANAGTSTAQETQYF. The CDR3 DNA reads TGTGCCAACGCCGGGACTAGCACAGCACAAGAGACCCAGTACTTC.

The V call is TRBV5-6, the J call TRBJ1-3, with D unclear. The CDR3 is 15 residues long. Germline lookup yields CDR1 SGHDT and CDR2 YYEEEE. The V end was cut by 3 bases, the J end by 2 bases, with 12 bases between. The CDR3 bases are TGTGCCAGCAGCTCCCTAGTGAGCACTGGAAACACCATATATTTT. Amino acid sequence: CASSSLVSTGNTIYF.

This chain connects TRBV3-1 (or the pseudogene TRBV3-2) to TRBJ2-7, with D maybe TRBD1 (5 bases). This CDR3 is 13 amino acids long. Per germline, CDR1 LGHDT and CDR2 YNNKEL (reference sequence). The V gene lost 5 bases and the J gene lost 7 bases, with 15 bases spanning the gap. The CDR3 loop is CASSSYRTLEQYF. In DNA form, the CDR3 reads TGTGCCAGCAGCTCTTACAGGACCTTGGAGCAGTACTTC.

This chain links TRBV28 with TRBJ1-2; D not resolved. Trimming took off 6 bases at V and 7 bases at J, with 12 bases between the two ends. CDR1 and CDR2 from the germline V gene are MDHEN and SYDVKM. The CDR3 is 12 residues long. Here the CDR3 DNA reads TGTGCCAGCAGCGAAAAGCCTTTTGGCTACACCTTC. Amino acid sequence: CASSEKPFGYTF.

The chain has TRBV9 and TRBJ1-1; possible D gene TRBD1, 5 bases. Per germline, CDR1 SGDLS and CDR2 YYNGEE. The CDR3 contains 14 residues. Trimming took off 6 bases at V and 3 bases at J, with 15 bases between the two ends. CDR3 in DNA: TGTGCCAGCACCCGGGACGGGAGGGACACTGAAGCTTTCTTT. Protein product: CASTRDGRDTEAFF.

The chain joins TRBV7-9 to TRBJ1-2; possibly TRBD1 for D (5 bases). Trimming pared 0 bases from V and 0 bases from J, leaving 8 bases between. Germline V gene lookup returns CDR1 SEHNR and CDR2 FQNEAQ (reference sequence). The CDR3 is 15 residues long. The CDR3 bases are TGTGCCAGCAGCTTAGCCCCAGGGACTAACTATGGCTACACCTTC. It specifies CASSLAPGTNYGYTF.

The chain is built from TRBV7-8 and TRBJ2-7; possible D gene TRBD2, 5 bases. The CDR3 is made up of 14 amino acids. V lost 3 bases and J 2 bases, leaving 11 bases between the germline ends. Germline assignment: CDR1 SGHVS and CDR2 FQNEAQ. The DNA of the CDR3 is TGTGCCAGCAGCTTTTCTAGAGGGCCCTACGAGCAGTACTTC. Protein product: CASSFSRGPYEQYF.

The chain couples TRBV28 to TRBJ1-3, with D uncertain. The ends were cut back, 8 bases at V and 0 bases at J, with 14 bases in the middle. There are 15 residues in the CDR3. Per the germline V gene, CDR1 is MDHEN and CDR2 is SYDVKM. This CDR3 is CASLSDGFSGNTIYF. CDR3 nucleotides: TGTGCCAGCTTAAGCGACGGCTTCTCTGGAAACACCATATATTTT.

This clone was seen only once. V is TRBV30 and J is TRBJ2-5; 14 nucleotides align to TRBD2. The germline V gene encodes CDR1 GTSNPN and CDR2 SVGIG (reference sequence). CDR3 size: 12 residues. V lost 5 bases, J lost 7 bases, and 0 bases stayed unmatched. In DNA, the CDR3 is TGTGCCTGGGGGACTAGCGGGGGGACCCAGTACTTC. This encodes CAWGTSGGTQYF.

This clone appeared many times. V gene TRBV7-2 combines with J gene TRBJ1-2, with 10 positions matching TRBD1. This CDR3 is 15 amino acids long. Germline-derived CDR1 and CDR2 are SGHTA and FQGNSA. The V and J ends lost 0 bases and 7 bases, in that order; junction bases with no gene match: 5. CDR3 DNA sequence: TGTGCCAGCAGCTTAGCGCCTGACAGGGGGCTTGGCTACACCTTC. Its translation: CASSLAPDRGLGYTF.